The next 27 T cell receptor beta chains were all read from a single sample in a study of blood T cell repertoires in COVID-19. The repertoire was sequenced with immunoSEQ multiplex PCR; TCRdb's copy has only in-frame clones and lacks some. Of under 300,000 clones detected, 80% to 90% appear once; the ten largest clones hold over 7.5%. The sample consisted of PBMCs or T cells enriched from blood (not recorded which). The receptors here all came from a man between 35 and 55 years old who had recovered from COVID-19.

The V call is TRBV6-2 or TRBV6-3, the J call TRBJ1-6; D is perhaps TRBD1 (5 bases). Trimming cost V 2 bases and J 9 bases, with 14 bases left between them. The length of the CDR3 is 15 residues. Germline V lookup: CDR1 MNHEY, CDR2 SVGEGT. The CDR3 coding sequence is TGTGCCAGCAGTTACCCAGGACACGTCCGTTCACCCCTCCACTTT. This sequence encodes CASSYPGHVRSPLHF.

The V gene is TRBV9, the J gene TRBJ2-3; a possible D gene is TRBD1 (6 bases). The CDR3 sequence is 16 residues long. Trimming removed 4 bases from V and 2 bases from J, with 17 bases in between. Per the germline V gene, CDR1 is SGDLS and CDR2 is YYNGEE. The CDR3 protein is CASSPRGGFDTDTQYF. CDR3 in DNA: TGTGCCAGCAGCCCGCGAGGGGGTTTTGACACAGATACGCAGTATTTT.

The chain is built from TRBV10-3 and TRBJ1-2; no reliable D call. CDR3 length: 12 amino acids. Germline V gives CDR1 ENHRY, CDR2 SYGVKD. Trimming took off 3 bases at V and 4 bases at J, with 6 bases between the two ends. The CDR3 here is CAISENSYGYTF. Written as DNA, the CDR3 is TGTGCCATCAGTGAAAACAGCTATGGCTACACCTTC.

The chain links TRBV7-2 to TRBJ2-7; perhaps TRBD1 as D (6 bases). Looked up from germline, CDR1 is SGHTA and CDR2 is FQGNSA. Trimming took 7 bases from V and 2 from J, leaving 15 bases between them. This CDR3 contains 14 residues. The CDR3 reads CASTLTGTPYEQYF. CDR3 DNA: TGTGCCAGCACCCTGACAGGTACCCCCTACGAGCAGTACTTC.

Here the CDR3 DNA reads TGTGCCAGCAGTTATGGGAGAATAGGAGAGACCCAGTACTTC. This encodes CASSYGRIGETQYF. The chain uses TRBV6-2 or TRBV6-3 and TRBJ2-5, with a weak D call TRBD2 (5 bases). The germline V gene has CDR1 MNHEY and CDR2 SVGEGT. The V gene lost 3 bases and the J gene lost 4 bases, with 12 bases spanning the gap. The CDR3 sequence is 14 residues long.

V gene TRBV5-1 combines with J gene TRBJ2-7; 8 bases align to TRBD1. The CDR3 runs 12 residues. Germline V gene lookup returns CDR1 SGHRS and CDR2 YFSETQ. Unmatched junction bases numbered 3, after V lost 4 bases and J lost 6 bases. The chain's CDR3 is CASSDRGGEQYF. As DNA, the CDR3 is TGCGCCAGCAGCGACAGGGGTGGCGAGCAGTACTTC. Filled out from reference TRBV5-1 and TRBJ2-7, the complete variable domain reads KAGVTQTPRYLIKTRGQQVTLSCSPISGHRSVSWYQQTPGQGLQFLFEYFSETQRNKGNFPGRFSGRQFSNSRSEMNVSTLELGDSALYLCASSDRGGEQYFGPGTRLTVT.

V is TRBV19 and J is TRBJ2-3; TRBD1 matches 9 bases. The CDR3 totals 15 residues. Losses at the gene ends were 5 bases for V and 4 bases for J; bases not matched to a gene: 7. From germline, CDR1 is LNHDA and CDR2 SQIVND (reference sequence). This CDR3 is CASSYRDREADTQYF. The CDR3 DNA sequence: TGTGCCAGTAGTTACCGGGACAGGGAAGCAGATACGCAGTATTTT.

The V gene is TRBV18, the J gene TRBJ2-1, with 7 bases aligning to TRBD1. The germline V gene encodes CDR1 KGHSH and CDR2 LQKENI. CDR3 length: 13 amino acids. Trimming cost V 3 bases and J 5 bases; bases outside gene matches: 1. The CDR3, as DNA: TGTGCCAGCTCACCCGGGACAGACAATGAGCAGTTCTTC. This sequence encodes CASSPGTDNEQFF.

V is TRBV29-1 and J is TRBJ2-1, with D unresolved. V lost 3 bases and J lost 4, with 13 bases in between. Per the germline V gene, CDR1 is SQVTM and CDR2 is ANQGSEA. The CDR3 totals 14 residues. The CDR3 here is CSVESLELYNEQFF. CDR3 sequence (DNA): TGCAGCGTTGAGTCGCTAGAGCTTTACAATGAGCAGTTCTTC.

This rearrangement joins TRBV5-4 to TRBJ2-6; 7 positions match TRBD1. Unmatched junction bases numbered 4, after V lost 4 bases and J lost 6 bases. The CDR3 has 14 residues. The germline CDR1 and CDR2 sequences are SGHNT and YYREEE (reference sequence). The CDR3 DNA sequence: TGTGCCAGCAGCCCCACAGGGGAGGCCAACGTCCTGACTTTC. Residues: CASSPTGEANVLTF.

This chain connects TRBV5-1 to TRBJ2-2, with 8 bases matching TRBD1. The CDR3 has 19 amino acids. Germline CDR1 and CDR2: SGHRS and YFSETQ. V lost 6 bases and J lost 5; bases outside the gene matches: 21. In DNA, the CDR3 is TGCGCCAGCACCCTTCCGATTACGCAGGGGGCGTCGATAACCGGGGAGCTGTTTTTT. Protein sequence: CASTLPITQGASITGELFF.

V gene TRBV5-1 combines with J gene TRBJ1-2; TRBD1 aligns across 10 bases. This CDR3 has 15 amino acids. Per germline, CDR1 SGHRS and CDR2 YFSETQ. Unmatched junction bases numbered 7, after V lost 4 bases and J lost 4 bases. The CDR3 DNA sequence: TGCGCCAGCAGCAAAGGGACAGGGGAGTCCTATGGCTACACCTTC. Encoded protein: CASSKGTGESYGYTF. The whole variable domain, remainder taken from reference TRBV5-1 and TRBJ1-2, is KAGVTQTPRYLIKTRGQQVTLSCSPISGHRSVSWYQQTPGQGLQFLFEYFSETQRNKGNFPGRFSGRQFSNSRSEMNVSTLELGDSALYLCASSKGTGESYGYTFGSGTRLTVV.

The V and J genes are TRBV19 and TRBJ2-5, with 11 nucleotides matching TRBD1. The ends lost 5 bases at V and 5 bases at J; junction bases unmatched: 10. The CDR3 runs to 16 residues. CDR1 and CDR2 (germline): LNHDA, SQIVND (reference sequence). CDR3 amino acids: CASSSSRDRGTETQYF. CDR3 DNA sequence: TGTGCCAGTAGTTCCTCCCGGGACAGGGGGACGGAGACCCAGTACTTC.

The chain is built from TRBV6-2 or TRBV6-3 and TRBJ2-3; tentatively, D is TRBD2 (5 bases). The CDR3 has 16 amino acids. Trimming pared 0 bases from V and 0 bases from J, leaving 10 bases between. Germline assignment: CDR1 MNHEY and CDR2 SVGEGT. This chain's CDR3 is CASSYSRGFSTDTQYF. The CDR3 bases are TGTGCCAGCAGTTACTCGAGAGGGTTCAGCACAGATACGCAGTATTTT.

The rearrangement uses TRBV6-2 or TRBV6-3 and TRBJ1-1, with unresolved D. The germline gives CDR1 MNHEY, CDR2 SVGEGT. This CDR3 region has 15 residues. The V and J ends lost 3 bases and 0 bases respectively, with 11 bases between them. The CDR3 region is CASSYRVRMNTEAFF. Written as DNA, the CDR3 is TGTGCCAGCAGTTATAGAGTACGCATGAACACTGAAGCTTTCTTT.

The gene calls are TRBV29-1 and TRBJ1-2; D perhaps matches TRBD1 (6 bases). The CDR3 runs 12 residues. Trimming left V 2 bases short and J 6 bases short, with 10 bases between. From germline, CDR1 is SQVTM and CDR2 ANQGSEA. The CDR3 DNA is TGCAGCGTTGAATTCGCAGGGGATGGCTACACCTTC. The encoded protein is CSVEFAGDGYTF. Full variable domain (missing parts from reference TRBV29-1 and TRBJ1-2): SAVISQKPSRDICQRGTSLTIQCQVDSQVTMMFWYRQQPGQSLTLIATANQGSEATYESGFVIDKFPISRPNLTFSTLTVSNMSPEDSSIYLCSVEFAGDGYTFGSGTRLTVV.

This chain links TRBV18 with TRBJ1-4; TRBD1 is a possible D gene (5 bases). Germline-derived CDR1 and CDR2 are KGHSH and LQKENI. The CDR3 is 16 residues long. V lost 6 bases and J 0 bases, leaving 14 bases between the germline ends. CDR3: CASSQSQGSTNEKLFF. CDR3 sequence (DNA): TGTGCCAGCTCCCAATCCCAGGGTTCAACTAATGAAAAACTGTTTTTT.

The chain joins TRBV7-9 to TRBJ2-7, with 11 nucleotides matching TRBD2. The CDR3 runs 16 residues. The V and J ends lost 0 bases and 3 bases, in that order; junction bases with no gene match: 4. Germline V gene lookup returns CDR1 SEHNR and CDR2 FQNEAQ (reference sequence). CDR3 in DNA: TGTGCCAGCAGCTTAGCGGGGCTAGCGGGAGGCTACGAGCAGTACTTC. Translated: CASSLAGLAGGYEQYF.

The gene calls are TRBV11-1 and TRBJ1-4, with TRBD1 matching 12 bases. This CDR3 contains 15 residues. V lost 4 bases, J lost 8 bases, and 5 bases stayed unmatched. Germline V gene lookup returns CDR1 SGHAT and CDR2 FQDESV (reference sequence). CDR3 sequence: CASSYSGQGAEKLFF. Written as DNA, the CDR3 is TGTGCCAGCAGCTACTCGGGACAGGGGGCGGAAAAACTGTTTTTT.

The genes are TRBV11-2 and TRBJ1-2; 7 nucleotides agree with TRBD1. Germline loops: CDR1 SGHAT, CDR2 FQNNGV. This CDR3 comprises 15 residues. V dropped 7 bases and J dropped 6; count of bases not matched to a gene: 14. The CDR3 coding sequence is TGTGCCAGCACCGTTCCCGGGACAGCGTATAATGGCTACACCTTC. Protein product: CASTVPGTAYNGYTF.

This chain connects TRBV3-1 (or the pseudogene TRBV3-2) to TRBJ1-1, with 11 bases identical to TRBD1. Trimming at V came to 2 bases and at J to 9 bases, leaving 11 bases not matched to a gene. CDR3 size: 16 residues. Germline V gives CDR1 LGHDT, CDR2 YNNKEL (reference sequence). The CDR3 spells CASSQRTGGIGEQAFF. CDR3 in DNA: TGTGCCAGCAGCCAACGGACAGGGGGCATAGGGGAACAAGCTTTCTTT.

The chain is built from TRBV28 and TRBJ1-2; a weak D match, TRBD1 (6 bases). The CDR3 extends over 15 amino acids. V gave up 6 bases and J gave up 5 bases, with 19 bases separating them. Germline CDR1 reads MDHEN; CDR2 reads SYDVKM. For the CDR3, the DNA is TGTGCCAGCAGCCCCGAGGGAGGGGGAGTTTATGGCTACACCTTC. This encodes CASSPEGGGVYGYTF.

The chain links TRBV28 to TRBJ2-1; D is possibly TRBD2 (6 bases). Trimming left V 8 bases short and J 8 bases short, with 22 bases between. Germline-derived CDR1 and CDR2 are MDHEN and SYDVKM. This CDR3 has 15 residues. CDR3 DNA sequence: TGTGCCAGCCGTTCGGGGGAACGCACGGCGCATGAGCAGTTCTTC. This encodes CASRSGERTAHEQFF.

Remarks on this clone: The sample carries other DNA sequences with the same CDR3. The chain joins TRBV28 to TRBJ1-1; tentative D call: TRBD1 (5 bases). V shed 0 bases and J shed 1 base, with 9 bases lying between them. Germline loops: CDR1 MDHEN, CDR2 SYDVKM. The CDR3 runs 15 residues. CDR3: CASSLWGGGNTEAFF. In nucleotides, the CDR3 is TGTGCCAGCAGTTTATGGGGGGGAGGGAACACTGAAGCTTTCTTT.

The J gene is TRBJ2-3, the V gene TRBV7-2; D is ambiguous. V lost 8 bases and J 2 bases, leaving 17 bases between the germline ends. This CDR3 contains 15 residues. Germline V CDR1 and CDR2: SGHTA, FQGNSA. The CDR3 here is CASWSLSYFTDTQYF. The CDR3 DNA reads TGTGCCAGCTGGTCCTTAAGCTATTTCACAGATACGCAGTATTTT.

The chain's CDR3 is CASSHPTVYEQYF. CDR3 sequence (DNA): TGTGCCAGCAGTCATCCCACAGTCTACGAGCAGTACTTC. This sequence joins TRBV11-2 and TRBJ2-7; no reliable D call. V lost 6 bases, J lost 3 bases, and 12 bases lay in between. Per germline, CDR1 SGHAT and CDR2 FQNNGV. The CDR3 contains 13 residues.

The gene calls are TRBV27 and TRBJ2-3; TRBD2 matches at 11 bases. CDR3 length: 20 amino acids. With 1 base clipped from V and 1 base from J, the junction kept 13 bases outside the gene matches. The germline V gene has CDR1 MNHEY and CDR2 SMNVEV (reference sequence). The CDR3 nucleotides are TGTGCCAGCAGTTTATTGAGTAGCGGGGGGGTGACCTCAGGCACAGATACGCAGTATTTT. This codes for CASSLLSSGGVTSGTDTQYF.